The present T cell receptor (beta chain) was sequenced within a study of T-cell memory formation after mild COVID-19. Across the study: There were largely donor-specific TCR clusters.

Whole-study findings and limits: Among contracting clones, CD4+ were mainly CM/EM and CD8+ enriched in EMRA. Certain responding clones were present in pre-infection memory, suggesting participation of cross-reactive memory.

This CDR3 has 15 amino acids. V lost 0 bases and J lost 0, with 9 bases in between. Germline assignment: CDR1 SGHAT and CDR2 FQDESV (reference sequence). This clonotype was counted at least ten times. What it binds is not known. Employing constant-segment primers, 5'RACE generated TCR alpha and TCR beta cDNA libraries bearing sample barcodes and UMIs. TCRdb itself ran the 5' RACE reads through MiXCR, one entry per CDR3 protein. This sample carries about 150,000 distinct CDR3 sequences, roughly 6.3% of them seen once, and the ten largest clones take approximately 2.2%. The receptor was derived from an adult woman who had mild COVID-19 (a few samples of this study predate the infection). Cell type and time point are not known. The sequencing input was PBMCs or a T cell subset sorted from them (not recorded which). This rearrangement joins TRBV11-1 to TRBJ2-7; D possibly matches TRBD1 or TRBD2 (5 bases each). This CDR3 reads CASSLAGVSSYEQYF. In DNA form, the CDR3 reads TGTGCCAGCAGCTTAGCGGGGGTCAGCTCCTACGAGCAGTACTTC.